This T cell receptor (beta chain) was profiled in a study of blood T cell repertoires in COVID-19. The V end lost 5 bases, the J end lost 6 bases, and 11 bases lay between the germline ends. The germline V gene has CDR1 LNHDA and CDR2 SQIVND (reference sequence). This CDR3 is built from 12 residues. Assay used: immunoSEQ multiplex PCR; TCRdb lists only in-frame clones, some missing. The sample shows a few hundred thousand clones, around 86% of them seen only once. This clonotype was sampled from a man aged 18 to 30 with active or convalescent COVID-19. Material for sequencing was peripheral blood. The chain uses TRBV19 and TRBJ2-7; D is unresolved. The CDR3, as DNA: TGTGCCAGTAGTTCCCAACTCGGCGAGCAGTACTTC. This gives the protein CASSSQLGEQYF.